This is a list of T cell receptor beta chains from one sample in a study of T cell repertoires in cytomegalovirus infection. TCRdb reanalysed the reads using MiXCR and keeps one entry per CDR3 protein. The table includes a few hundred thousand distinct CDR3 sequences, about 35% detected once. Their target antigens are unknown. The sequencing used cultured PBMCs, collected from culture after CMV antigen stimulation. The source is a human donor in good health (CMV status not recorded). Some clones in this sample may be carry-over from other donors' samples. The CDR3 runs from the conserved cysteine through the conserved F or W. D genes are given only for firm matches. The listing skips clone size in some rows; elsewhere it reads once, few, many or a size class.

TRBD2	TRBV28	TRBJ2-3	few	CASSAGVQTDTQYF	TGTGCCAGCAGTGCGGGAGTTCAAACAGATACGCAGTATTTT
TRBD2	TRBV20-1	TRBJ2-3	-	CSAVGTSGSSDTQYF	TGCAGTGCCGTTGGGACTAGCGGGAGTTCAGATACGCAGTATTTT
TRBD1	TRBV7-3	TRBJ1-2	many	CASSLHGQGNNYGYTF	TGTGCCAGCAGCTTACACGGACAGGGAAATAACTATGGCTACACCTTC
TRBD2	TRBV7-2	TRBJ2-5	-	CASSDGLEETQYF	TGTGCCAGCAGCGATGGACTAGAGGAGACCCAGTACTTC
TRBD1	TRBV7-8	TRBJ2-5	-	CASSSGQGKETQYF	TGTGCCAGCAGCTCAGGACAGGGGAAGGAGACCCAGTACTTC
TRBD1	TRBV27	TRBJ2-5	-	CASSPRGQGQETQYF	TGTGCCAGCAGTCCTAGGGGACAGGGCCAAGAGACCCAGTACTTC
-	TRBV20-1	TRBJ1-1	few	CSARRQGGGEAFF	TGCAGTGCTCGAAGGCAGGGAGGCGGTGAAGCTTTCTTT
-	TRBV5-1	TRBJ2-1	few	CASSPGRTFYNEQFF	TGCGCCAGCAGCCCGGGACGGACGTTCTACAATGAGCAGTTCTTC
TRBD2	TRBV7-3	TRBJ2-3	few	CASSWTSVSTDTQYF	TGTGCCAGCAGTTGGACTAGCGTTAGCACAGATACGCAGTATTTT
TRBD2	TRBV20-1	TRBJ2-1	-	CSAREAGEGFHEQFF	TGCAGTGCTAGAGAAGCGGGAGAGGGTTTTCATGAGCAGTTCTTC
TRBD2	TRBV4-3	TRBJ2-3	-	CASSQDLVAGPNTQYF	TGCGCCAGCAGCCAAGATCTCGTAGCGGGACCGAATACGCAGTATTTT
-	TRBV7-2	TRBJ1-1	-	CASSDHQNTEAFF	TGTGCCAGCAGCGACCACCAGAACACTGAAGCTTTCTTT
-	TRBV14	TRBJ2-1	-	CASSQVSNPHEQFF	TGTGCCAGCAGCCAAGTCAGCAACCCCCATGAGCAGTTCTTC
-	TRBV5-1	TRBJ2-1	few	CASSLAGLNEQFF	TGCGCCAGCAGCTTGGCTGGGCTCAATGAGCAGTTCTTC
-	TRBV7-6	TRBJ1-1	few	CASSQESGTEAFF	TGTGCCAGCAGCCAAGAGAGTGGCACTGAAGCTTTCTTT
-	TRBV6-1	TRBJ2-5	-	CASRWGPLYQETQYF	TGTGCCAGCCGTTGGGGACCACTGTACCAAGAGACCCAGTACTTC
-	TRBV7-2	TRBJ1-6	few	CASSFGPRNSPLHF	TGTGCCAGCAGCTTCGGGCCACGCAATTCACCCCTCCACTTT
-	TRBV7-6	TRBJ1-2	-	CASSLAGRTTNYGYTF	TGTGCCAGCAGCTTAGCCGGCAGAACTACTAACTATGGCTACACCTTC
-	TRBV6-5	TRBJ2-1	-	CASSYSFYNEQFF	TGTGCCAGCAGTTACTCTTTTTACAATGAGCAGTTCTTC
TRBD2	TRBV7-9	TRBJ2-3	-	CASSPAGATWGYTQYF	TGTGCCAGCAGCCCCGCGGGAGCGACATGGGGGTATACGCAGTATTTT
-	TRBV7-3	TRBJ2-3	-	CASSPSRERADTQYF	TGTGCCAGCAGCCCCAGTCGGGAGAGGGCAGATACGCAGTATTTT
TRBD2	TRBV12-3/TRBV12-4	TRBJ2-3	-	CASNMGSGRTDTQYF	TGTGCCAGCAACATGGGTAGCGGGAGGACAGATACGCAGTATTTT
-	TRBV12-3/TRBV12-4	TRBJ1-2	-	CASTKSDGNWGYTF	TGTGCCAGCACCAAATCGGACGGAAATTGGGGCTACACCTTC
-	TRBV5-4	TRBJ1-4	-	CASSFSVAYGDEKLFF	TGTGCCAGCAGCTTCAGCGTCGCCTACGGGGATGAAAAACTGTTTTTT
-	TRBV4-1	TRBJ2-1	-	CASSQGNRRSYNEQFF	TGCGCCAGCAGCCAAGGGAATAGGCGGTCCTACAATGAGCAGTTCTTC
TRBD1	TRBV7-6	TRBJ2-3	-	CASSHGRTGDRGTDTQYF	TGTGCCAGCAGCCACGGCAGGACAGGGGATCGGGGCACAGATACGCAGTATTTT
TRBD1	TRBV6-5	TRBJ1-2	-	CASSYSFGQGVSYGYTF	TGTGCCAGCAGTTACTCTTTCGGACAGGGGGTATCCTATGGCTACACCTTC
TRBD1	TRBV6-2/TRBV6-3	TRBJ1-2	once	CASSGQGSSGYTF	TGTGCCAGCAGTGGACAGGGATCGTCTGGCTACACCTTC
-	TRBV11-2	TRBJ2-5	-	CASSFVMDGQETQYF	TGTGCCAGCAGCTTCGTCATGGACGGACAAGAGACCCAGTACTTC
-	TRBV10-3	TRBJ2-7	few	CAISSGGGEQYF	TGTGCCATCAGTTCCGGTGGGGGCGAGCAGTACTTC
-	TRBV19	TRBJ1-5	-	CASDGGSNQPQHF	TGTGCCAGCGACGGGGGTAGCAATCAGCCCCAGCATTTT
-	TRBV7-9	TRBJ1-2	-	CASSLVERTYGYTF	TGTGCCAGCAGCTTAGTAGAAAGGACCTATGGCTACACCTTC